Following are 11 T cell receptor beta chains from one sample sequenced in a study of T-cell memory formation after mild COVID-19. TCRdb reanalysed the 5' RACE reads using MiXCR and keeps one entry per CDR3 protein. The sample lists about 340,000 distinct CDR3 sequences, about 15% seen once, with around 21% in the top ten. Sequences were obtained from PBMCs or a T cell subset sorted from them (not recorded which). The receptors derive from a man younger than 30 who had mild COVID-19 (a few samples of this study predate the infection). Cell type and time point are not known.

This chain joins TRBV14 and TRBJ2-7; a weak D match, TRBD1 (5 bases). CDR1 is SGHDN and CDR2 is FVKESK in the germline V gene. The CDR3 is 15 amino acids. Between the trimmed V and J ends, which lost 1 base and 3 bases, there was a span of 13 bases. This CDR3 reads CASSQAGQYGYEQYF. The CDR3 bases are TGTGCCAGCAGCCAAGCAGGACAATATGGCTACGAGCAGTACTTC.

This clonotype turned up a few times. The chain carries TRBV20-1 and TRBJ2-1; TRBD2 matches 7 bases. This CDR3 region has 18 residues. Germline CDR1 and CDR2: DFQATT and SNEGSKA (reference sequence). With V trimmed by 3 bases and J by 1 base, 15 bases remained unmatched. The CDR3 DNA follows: TGCAGTGCTAGTACCGGGGCCCTCGGGGGAGGGTCCTACAATGAGCAGTTCTTC. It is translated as CSASTGALGGGSYNEQFF.

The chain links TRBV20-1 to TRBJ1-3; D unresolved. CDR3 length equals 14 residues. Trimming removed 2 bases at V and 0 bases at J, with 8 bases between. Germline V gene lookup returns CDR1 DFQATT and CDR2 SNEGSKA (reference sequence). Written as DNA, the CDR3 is TGCAGTGCTAGAAATGTTAACTCTGGAAACACCATATATTTT. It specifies CSARNVNSGNTIYF.

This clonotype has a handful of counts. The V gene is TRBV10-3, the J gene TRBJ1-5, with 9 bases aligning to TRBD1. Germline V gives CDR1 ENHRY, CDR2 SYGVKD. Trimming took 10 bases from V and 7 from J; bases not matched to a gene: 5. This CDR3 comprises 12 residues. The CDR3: CATQGAGQPQHF. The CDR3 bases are TGTGCCACACAGGGGGCAGGGCAGCCCCAGCATTTT.

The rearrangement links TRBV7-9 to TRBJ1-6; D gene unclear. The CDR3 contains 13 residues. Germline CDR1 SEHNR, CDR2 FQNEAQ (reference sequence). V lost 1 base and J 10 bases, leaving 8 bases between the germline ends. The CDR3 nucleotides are TGTGCCAGCAGCTTAGACCCTGTATCACCCCTCCACTTT. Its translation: CASSLDPVSPLHF.

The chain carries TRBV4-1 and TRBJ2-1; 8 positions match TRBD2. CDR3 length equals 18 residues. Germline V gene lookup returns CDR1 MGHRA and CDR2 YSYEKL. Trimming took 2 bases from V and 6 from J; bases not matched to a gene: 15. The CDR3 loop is CASSQTNLLAGGRNEQFF. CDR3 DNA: TGCGCCAGCAGCCAAACTAACCTCTTGGCGGGGGGCCGCAATGAGCAGTTCTTC.

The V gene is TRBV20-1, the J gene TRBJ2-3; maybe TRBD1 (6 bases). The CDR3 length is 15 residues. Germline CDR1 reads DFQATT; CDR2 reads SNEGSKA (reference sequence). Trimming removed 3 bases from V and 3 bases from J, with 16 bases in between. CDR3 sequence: CSASPRGGYTDTQYF. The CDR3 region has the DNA TGCAGTGCTAGCCCCCGAGGGGGTTATACAGATACGCAGTATTTT.

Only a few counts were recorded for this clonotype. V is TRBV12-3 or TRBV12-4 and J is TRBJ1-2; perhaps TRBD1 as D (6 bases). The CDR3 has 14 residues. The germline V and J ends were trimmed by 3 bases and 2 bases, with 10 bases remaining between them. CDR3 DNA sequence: TGTGCCAGCAGTTTGGTAGACAGGAACTATGGCTACACCTTC. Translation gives CASSLVDRNYGYTF.

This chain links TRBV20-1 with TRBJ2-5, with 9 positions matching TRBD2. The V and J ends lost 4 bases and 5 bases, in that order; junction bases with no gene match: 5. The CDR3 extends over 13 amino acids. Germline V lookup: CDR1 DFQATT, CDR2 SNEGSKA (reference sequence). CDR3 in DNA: TGCAGTGCTACTAGCGGGGTCCGGGAGACCCAGTACTTC. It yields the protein CSATSGVRETQYF.

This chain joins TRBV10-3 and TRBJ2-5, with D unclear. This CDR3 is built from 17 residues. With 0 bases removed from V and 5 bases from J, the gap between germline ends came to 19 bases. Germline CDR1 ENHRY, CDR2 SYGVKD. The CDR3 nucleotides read TGTGCCATCAGTGAGTCGATGGTCAGCGCTGTAGGGGAGACCCAGTACTTC. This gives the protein CAISESMVSAVGETQYF.

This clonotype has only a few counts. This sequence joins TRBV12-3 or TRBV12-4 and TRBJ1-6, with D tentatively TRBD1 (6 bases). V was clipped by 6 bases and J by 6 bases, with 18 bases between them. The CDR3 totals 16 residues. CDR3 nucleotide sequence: TGTGCCAGCAGACAGACAGGCCGGGAGAGTAATTCACCCCTCCACTTT. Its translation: CASRQTGRESNSPLHF.